A single T cell receptor (beta chain) is shown here with its context. This entry belongs to a study of blood T cell repertoires in COVID-19. Background on the study: Nucleic acid was either cDNA or gDNA, and it came from T cells, B-cell-depleted T cells, or PBMCs.

Germline CDR1 and CDR2: SGHRS and YFSETQ. Trimming pared 7 bases from V and 1 base from J, leaving 11 bases between. CDR3 length: 13 residues. TCRdb's table, derived via immunoSEQ multiplex PCR, lists solely in-frame clones and lacks some. The sample shows roughly 220,000 clones, more than 65% of them seen only once. The sequenced sample was peripheral blood. The source of this sequence is a woman aged 60 to 75 with acute or convalescent COVID-19. V gene TRBV5-1 combines with J gene TRBJ1-1; D is unclear. The CDR3 sequence is CASSQSANTEAFF. As DNA, the CDR3 is TGCGCCAGCTCACAAAGCGCGAACACTGAAGCTTTCTTT.